This T cell receptor (beta chain) was sequenced for a study of molecular identifiers for immune sequencing clone quantification (dated 2018 in TCRdb). Context from the whole study: For a replicate experiment, RNA from roughly 20,000 or 100,000 naive CD8 T cells was divided into five aliquots, of which four were sequenced. The study was a methods study using CD8 T cells to benchmark molecular-identifier clustering-based TCR repertoire sequencing (MIDCIRS) and TCR RNA copy counting. The paper as a whole reports these results and caveats: Without barcode sub-clustering, chimeric consensus sequences inflated TCR diversity; chimeras reached as high as 47%. Highly expanded clone sizes could be underestimated if identical TCR molecules share a barcode. Roughly 3 recovered TCR RNA copies per cell were obtained by modeling, versus about ten by digital PCR, implying a capture efficiency of about 30%. In CMV-specific effector cells, clones with more than 20 RNA copies contained over 99% of molecules, whereas in naive cells such clones contained under 1% of molecules. Spiked-in Jurkat TCR RNA equivalent to a single cell was reported to be detectable even among 850,000 to 1,000,000 naive CD8 T cells. The naive libraries included spiked-in Jurkat TCR RNA (roughly nine copies' worth), and this Jurkat TCR RNA is not part of the donor repertoire.

Naive CD8 T cell libraries were made from about 20,000 to 1,000,000 sorted cells using 10%, 30% or 50% of purified RNA. Naive CD8 T cells were FACS-sorted as CD8+CD4-CCR7+CD45RA+ on a BD FACSAria II into RLT Plus buffer. To test detection sensitivity, Jurkat RNA equivalent to under 12 TCR copies was spiked into samples of about 19,000-1,000,000 naive CD8 T cells. Enrichment of CD8 T cells was performed with RosetteSep CD8+ T Cell Enrichment Cocktail and Ficoll-Paque, after which ACK red cell lysis was carried out. This clonotype was seen many times. Its antigen specificity is not known. At one boundary the junction diverges from the germline segment, which might be a read error. Library creation used PCR. The listed sequencing device is NextSeq 500. Bulk TCR libraries were prepared as previously described, using TCR primers listed in Table S5. Purification of total RNA was performed with the Qiagen AllPrep DNA/RNA kit. Reads from multiple sequencing runs of the same library were pooled before analysis. Per the source publication's procedure: Only reads with exact TCR constant sequence were kept, trimmed to 150 nt, and grouped by their 12-nt molecular barcodes. Reads within each barcode group were sub-clustered using a 15% Levenshtein threshold, and quality-weighted consensus sequences were constructed for each RNA molecule. Non-functional sequences were filtered out, along with any lower-count sequence sitting one edit away from another sequence. Barcode sub-clusters with fewer than 20% of the maximum read count were removed, based on fitting two negative binomial distributions. TCRdb's own reprocessing of the public reads used fastp at Q25 and MiXCR and kept productive beta chains. CDR3 protein sequences are deduplicated, and each keeps its most common genes and DNA. What appears here as the V and J calls and clone size reflects TCRdb's work, not the paper's. In all, the sample holds about 510,000 distinct CDR3 sequences, and about 25% of those were seen once. Around 0.8% of the sample goes to the ten largest clones.

Its CDR3 holds 13 amino acids, cysteine through phenylalanine. Only the CDR3 portion is preserved as DNA: 39 bases, with reading frame beginning at the first base. The clonotype was recovered from a human donor in good health. Some libraries in this study had Jurkat cell RNA spiked in. Sample: naive CD8+ T cells from blood, with Jurkat cell RNA spiked in. The cell subset or site label of this sample denotes: FACS-sorted CD8+CD4-CCR7+CD45RA+ naive T cells. The chain is encoded by TRBV12-3 or TRBV12-4 joined to TRBJ2-3; the D gene could be TRBD1 or TRBD2, each one agreeing over 6 bases. The CDR3 reads as follows: CASSLGGPDTQYF. The nucleotide sequence reads as follows: TGTGCCAGCAGCTTAGGGGGGCCTGATACGCAGTATTTT.